This entry lists 27 T cell receptor beta chains sequenced from one sample in a study of blood T cells in healthy people across ages. A second PCR, run for about 6 to 11 cycles, used a sample-barcoded 5' primer plus a J-beta primer mix. TCRdb re-analysed the 5' RACE reads in MiXCR, keeping a single row per CDR3 protein. The data show approximately 800,000 distinct CDR3 sequences, 25% seen once. In addition, the sample was reused for a study of T cells of mothers and their children.

Sequencing input: blood. Every receptor here comes from a boy aged 5 to 17 in good health.

This chain joins TRBV18 and TRBJ2-1, with D perhaps being TRBD1 or TRBD2 (5 bases each). CDR1 and CDR2 (germline): KGHSH, LQKENI. The ends were cut back, 4 bases at V and 7 bases at J, with 14 bases in the middle. The CDR3 is 14 residues long. The CDR3 region has the DNA TGTGCCAGCTCACAAGGGACGGTTCCAAATGAGCAGTTCTTC. Amino acids: CASSQGTVPNEQFF. Drawing the rest from reference TRBV18 and TRBJ2-1, the complete variable domain is NAGVMQNPRHLVRRRGQEARLRCSPMKGHSHVYWYRQLPEEGLKFMVYLQKENIIDESGMPKERFSAEFPKEGPSILRIQQVVRGDSAAYFCASSQGTVPNEQFFGPGTRLTVL.

The rearrangement links TRBV2 to TRBJ2-3, with 7 positions matching TRBD2. Germline V gene lookup returns CDR1 SNHLY and CDR2 FYNNEI. J was trimmed by 0 bases and V by 0 bases; bases with no gene match: 3. This CDR3 contains 16 residues. This CDR3 reads CASSEAVRGSTDTQYF. The CDR3 region has the DNA TGTGCCAGCAGTGAAGCCGTGCGGGGGAGCACAGATACGCAGTATTTT.

This chain links TRBV20-1 with TRBJ2-5; the D gene is possibly TRBD2 (6 bases). Per the germline V gene, CDR1 is DFQATT and CDR2 is SNEGSKA (reference sequence). The V and J ends lost 3 bases and 5 bases respectively, with 19 bases between them. The CDR3 spans 15 residues. In DNA, the CDR3 is TGCAGTGCTAGGGATCCCGGGAGCGCACAGGAGACCCAGTACTTC. Protein product: CSARDPGSAQETQYF.

J is TRBJ1-1 and V is TRBV5-1, with D uncertain. This CDR3 is 15 amino acids long. The germline V and J ends were trimmed by 0 bases and 1 base, with 10 bases remaining between them. Germline V lookup: CDR1 SGHRS, CDR2 YFSETQ. The CDR3 is CASSLAAGWNTEAFF. The CDR3 bases are TGCGCCAGCAGCTTGGCGGCGGGGTGGAACACTGAAGCTTTCTTT.

This sequence joins TRBV20-1 and TRBJ2-1; D ambiguous. The CDR3 has 15 amino acids. Germline loops: CDR1 DFQATT, CDR2 SNEGSKA (reference sequence). V was shortened by 7 bases and J by 3 bases, with 19 bases between the two germline ends. The CDR3 DNA follows: TGCAGTGTCAAGAATTGGCGGCCCAACTACAATGAGCAGTTCTTC. It encodes CSVKNWRPNYNEQFF.

The sample holds a few counts of this clonotype. V is TRBV4-3 and J is TRBJ2-5, with 8 bases matching TRBD2. The J call is doubtful: the DNA matches TRBJ2-1 better. The CDR3 covers 16 residues. In germline, CDR1 is LGHNA, CDR2 YSLEER. The CDR3 DNA reads as TGCGCCAGCAGCCAAGATTTTAGCGGGAAGGCCAATGAGCAGTTCTTC. It translates to CASSQDFSGKANEQFF.

The chain recombines TRBV9 with TRBJ2-7; tentatively, D is TRBD1 (5 bases). The CDR3 totals 13 residues. Trimming cost V 0 bases and J 7 bases, with 11 bases left between them. Germline V gene lookup returns CDR1 SGDLS and CDR2 YYNGEE. The CDR3 DNA sequence: TGTGCCAGCAGCGTAGGATATAACAGGGAGCAGTACTTC. It translates to CASSVGYNREQYF.

The chain has TRBV6-5 and TRBJ2-7; weak D call: TRBD2 (6 bases). The CDR3 has 14 amino acids. Germline CDR1 is MNHEY and CDR2 is SVGAGI. With 5 bases removed from V and 0 bases from J, the gap between germline ends came to 11 bases. The CDR3 loop reads CASSGGIASYEQYF. As DNA, the CDR3 is TGTGCCAGCAGTGGGGGGATCGCCTCCTACGAGCAGTACTTC.

The genes are TRBV28 and TRBJ2-7; 8 bases map to TRBD1. This CDR3 spans 15 amino acids. Germline V lookup: CDR1 MDHEN, CDR2 SYDVKM. V lost 3 bases and J lost 6; bases outside the gene matches: 10. CDR3 sequence reads: CASSFPDREVSEQYF. The CDR3 region has the DNA TGTGCCAGCAGTTTCCCGGACAGGGAAGTGAGCGAGCAGTACTTC. Using reference TRBV28 and TRBJ2-7 for the parts outside the CDR3, the full variable domain is DVKVTQSSRYLVKRTGEKVFLECVQDMDHENMFWYRQDPGLGLRLIYFSYDVKMKEKGDIPEGYSVSREKKERFSLILESASTNQTSMYLCASSFPDREVSEQYFGPGTRLTVT.

The chain couples TRBV7-9 to TRBJ1-1, with TRBD1 as a possible D gene (5 bases). Germline values: CDR1 SEHNR, CDR2 FQNEAQ (reference sequence). This CDR3 spans 15 amino acids. Trimming removed 8 bases at V and 1 base at J, with 17 bases between. The CDR3 coding sequence is TGTGCCAGCGCCCAGCAGGGTACTCAGAACACTGAAGCTTTCTTT. Its protein is CASAQQGTQNTEAFF.

Only a few counts were recorded for this clonotype. The gene calls are TRBV7-3 and TRBJ1-2; 8 bases line up with TRBD1. CDR1 is SGHTA and CDR2 is FQGTGA in the germline V gene. This CDR3 contains 15 residues. Trimming took 4 bases from V and 3 from J; bases not matched to a gene: 7. The CDR3 DNA sequence: TGTGCCAGCAGCTCTGGACAGGGTAATGACTATGGCTACACCTTC. Translating it yields CASSSGQGNDYGYTF. Variable domain in full (rest from reference TRBV7-3 and TRBJ1-2): GAGVSQTPSNKVTEKGKYVELRCDPISGHTALYWYRQSLGQGPEFLIYFQGTGAADDSGLPNDRFFAVRPEGSVSTLKIQRTERGDSAVYLCASSSGQGNDYGYTFGSGTRLTVV.

J is TRBJ2-4 and V is TRBV7-3, with D perhaps TRBD1 or TRBD2 (5 bases each). The CDR3 consists of 15 residues. The V end lost 4 bases, the J end lost 6 bases, and 16 bases lay between the germline ends. The germline V gene has CDR1 SGHTA and CDR2 FQGTGA. CDR3 DNA: TGTGCCAGCAGCTCCCCACACCTTGGGGGAAACATTCAGTACTTC. Amino acid sequence: CASSSPHLGGNIQYF. Together with reference TRBV7-3 and TRBJ2-4, the CDR3 gives the full variable domain: GAGVSQTPSNKVTEKGKYVELRCDPISGHTALYWYRQSLGQGPEFLIYFQGTGAADDSGLPNDRFFAVRPEGSVSTLKIQRTERGDSAVYLCASSSPHLGGNIQYFGAGTRLSVL.

A few counts support this clonotype. The genes are TRBV4-3 and TRBJ1-2; possible D gene TRBD1, 6 bases. V was shortened by 0 bases and J by 1 base, with 12 bases between the two germline ends. CDR3 length equals 16 residues. Per the germline V gene, CDR1 is LGHNA and CDR2 is YSLEER. The CDR3 DNA reads TGCGCCAGCAGCCAAGATGAGGCAGGGGTTAACTATGGCTACACCTTC. Translation gives CASSQDEAGVNYGYTF.

V is TRBV20-1 and J is TRBJ1-2, with 10 bases aligning to TRBD1. Germline trimming cut 2 bases from V and 3 bases from J; bases unmatched to any gene: 6. The CDR3 extends over 15 amino acids. Germline CDR1 and CDR2: DFQATT and SNEGSKA (reference sequence). The chain's CDR3 is CSARRQGAGDYGYTF. CDR3 in DNA: TGCAGTGCTAGACGACAGGGGGCGGGTGACTATGGCTACACCTTC.

The table lists this clonotype with a few counts. This CDR3 reads CSVATGLSTDTQYF. CDR3 in DNA: TGCAGCGTTGCAACAGGGCTTAGCACAGATACGCAGTATTTT. This chain joins TRBV29-1 and TRBJ2-3; the D gene is possibly TRBD1 (6 bases). The CDR3 is 14 residues long. The V and J ends lost 4 bases and 0 bases respectively, with 11 bases between them. CDR1 SQVTM and CDR2 ANQGSEA come from the germline V gene.

The V and J genes are TRBV28 and TRBJ2-7; 7 bases match TRBD1. CDR1 MDHEN and CDR2 SYDVKM come from the germline V gene. The CDR3 is 14 residues long. V was clipped by 5 bases and J by 3 bases; unmatched bases: 7. The CDR3 DNA reads as TGTGCCAGCAGTCGGGACAGAGAGATCTACGAGCAGTACTTC. It codes for CASSRDREIYEQYF.

The V gene is TRBV20-1, the J gene TRBJ2-5; TRBD2 matches at 12 bases. The assigned J gene may be wrong: the sequence end matches TRBJ2-1 better. The CDR3 extends over 17 amino acids. The germline CDR1 and CDR2 sequences are DFQATT and SNEGSKA (reference sequence). The CDR3 sequence: CSARVHGLAGIYNEQFF. As DNA, the CDR3 is TGCAGTGCTAGAGTCCACGGACTAGCGGGGATTTACAATGAGCAGTTCTTC.

This chain connects TRBV7-9 to TRBJ2-5; TRBD1 aligns across 8 bases. There are 14 residues in the CDR3. Trimming cost V 4 bases and J 4 bases; bases outside gene matches: 5. Looked up from germline, CDR1 is SEHNR and CDR2 is FQNEAQ (reference sequence). CDR3 nucleotides: TGTGCCAGCAGCTCGGGACAGGCAGGAGAGACCCAGTACTTC. Its protein is CASSSGQAGETQYF.

This clonotype was observed a few times. This rearrangement joins TRBV12-3 or TRBV12-4 to TRBJ2-6; no clear D. V was cut by 4 bases and J by 4 bases, with 8 bases left in between. The CDR3 covers 14 residues. CDR3 loop: CASSSRAGANVLTF. The CDR3 bases are TGTGCCAGCAGTTCAAGGGCCGGGGCCAACGTCCTGACTTTC.

About this clonotype itself: An end of the junction differs from the germline gene, which may be a read error. The rearrangement joins TRBV4-1 to TRBJ2-5; TRBD1 or TRBD2 may be the D gene (5 bases each). The CDR3 contains 16 residues. The germline V gene encodes CDR1 MGHRA and CDR2 YSYEKL. In DNA, the CDR3 is TGCGCCAGCAGCCAGGCCCCCGGGGCGCGTGGGGAGACTCAGTACTTC. Protein: CASSQAPGARGETQYF.

The chain links TRBV29-1 to TRBJ1-1, with 8 bases identical to TRBD1. The CDR3 extends over 11 amino acids. After removal of 8 bases from V and 6 bases from J, the junction contained 5 bases not matched to a gene. Germline CDR1 SQVTM, CDR2 ANQGSEA. CDR3 in DNA: TGCAGCACCCGGACAGGGCCTGAAGCTTTCTTT. The encoded protein is CSTRTGPEAFF.

This clonotype was recorded a few times. The rearrangement joins TRBV20-1 to TRBJ2-5; a weak D match, TRBD1 (5 bases). V lost 0 bases and J 5 bases, leaving 16 bases between the germline ends. This CDR3 is built from 15 residues. The germline V gene encodes CDR1 DFQATT and CDR2 SNEGSKA (reference sequence). The CDR3 sequence: CSAREGVSDGETQYF. CDR3 nucleotides: TGCAGTGCTAGAGAAGGGGTCTCAGATGGGGAGACCCAGTACTTC.

This clonotype was seen a handful of times. The V gene is TRBV4-3, the J gene TRBJ1-1, with D possibly TRBD1 on 5 matching bases. CDR1 and CDR2 (germline): LGHNA, YSLEER. The V gene lost 0 bases and the J gene lost 7 bases, with 9 bases spanning the gap. This CDR3 spans 13 amino acids. The CDR3 DNA is TGCGCCAGCAGCCAAGAAATGGGGGGTGAAGCTTTCTTT. This encodes CASSQEMGGEAFF.

This chain uses TRBV11-3 with TRBJ2-2, with D maybe TRBD2 (5 bases). The germline V gene encodes CDR1 SGHNT and CDR2 YENEEA. There are 12 residues in the CDR3. Trimming stripped 6 bases from V and 6 bases from J, with 8 bases between. The CDR3: CASSRESGELFF. The CDR3 nucleotides read TGTGCCAGCAGTCGGGAATCCGGGGAGCTGTTTTTT.

The rearrangement uses TRBV18 and TRBJ2-1; 9 positions match TRBD1. The J segment lost 0 bases and the V segment lost 3 bases, leaving 3 bases of the junction unmatched. The CDR3 covers 16 residues. Germline-derived CDR1 and CDR2 are KGHSH and LQKENI. CDR3 in amino acids: CASSPGTGHSYNEQFF. CDR3 in DNA: TGTGCCAGCTCACCCGGGACAGGGCACTCCTACAATGAGCAGTTCTTC.

This clonotype was picked up a small number of times. The rearrangement links TRBV28 to TRBJ1-1; 7 bases fit TRBD1. Germline trimming cut 3 bases from V and 1 base from J; bases unmatched to any gene: 11. Per the germline V gene, CDR1 is MDHEN and CDR2 is SYDVKM. The CDR3 covers 17 residues. In DNA form, the CDR3 reads TGTGCCAGCAGTTTCTCGGGCAGGGGGTTTACGAACACTGAAGCTTTCTTT. It codes for CASSFSGRGFTNTEAFF.

This clonotype was detected a few times. The chain links TRBV2 to TRBJ2-5; no firm D call. The germline gives CDR1 SNHLY, CDR2 FYNNEI. Trimming took off 7 bases at V and 1 base at J, with 16 bases between the two ends. The CDR3 spans 15 residues. In DNA form, the CDR3 reads TGTGCCAGCAAAGGGCTTACAGAGTTCCAAGAGACCCAGTACTTC. This gives the protein CASKGLTEFQETQYF.